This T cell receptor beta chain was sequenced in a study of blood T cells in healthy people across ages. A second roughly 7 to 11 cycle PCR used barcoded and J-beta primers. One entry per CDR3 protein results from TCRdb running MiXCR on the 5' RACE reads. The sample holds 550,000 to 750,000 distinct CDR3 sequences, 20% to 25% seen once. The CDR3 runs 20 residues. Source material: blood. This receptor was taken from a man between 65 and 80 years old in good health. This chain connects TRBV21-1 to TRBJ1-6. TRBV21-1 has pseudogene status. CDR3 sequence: CASSITENQFISSYNSPLHF. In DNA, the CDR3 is TGTGCCAGCAGCATAACCGAGAACCAGTTTATTAGCTCCTATAATTCACCCCTCCACTTT.